This T cell receptor (beta chain) was captured by sequencing in a study of blood T cell repertoires in COVID-19. V was clipped by 4 bases and J by 5 bases; unmatched bases: 12. CDR3 length: 16 amino acids. Germline V gene data show CDR1 as SGHRS and CDR2 as YFSETQ. Repertoires were generated with immunoSEQ multiplex PCR, while TCRdb's copy carries only in-frame clones and drops some. This sample has around 150,000 clones, with approximately 92% found just once. This clone was seen only once. The sequenced material came from peripheral blood. This TCR derives from a woman between 45 and 60 years old with acute or convalescent COVID-19. V is TRBV5-1 and J is TRBJ2-3, with 8 nucleotides matching TRBD1. CDR3: CASSLGQGHSGDTQYF. DNA of the CDR3: TGCGCCAGCAGCCTCGGACAGGGCCACTCGGGAGATACGCAGTATTTT.